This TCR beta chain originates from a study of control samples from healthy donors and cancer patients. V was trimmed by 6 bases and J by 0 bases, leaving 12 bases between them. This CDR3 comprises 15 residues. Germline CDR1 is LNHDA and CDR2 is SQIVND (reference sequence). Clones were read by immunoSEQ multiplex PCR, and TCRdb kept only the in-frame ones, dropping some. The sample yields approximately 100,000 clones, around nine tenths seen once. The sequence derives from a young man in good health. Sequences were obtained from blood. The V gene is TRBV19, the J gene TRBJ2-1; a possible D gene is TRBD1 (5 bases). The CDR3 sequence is CASRLDKSSYNEQFF. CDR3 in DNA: TGTGCCAGTAGGCTGGACAAAAGCTCCTACAATGAGCAGTTCTTC. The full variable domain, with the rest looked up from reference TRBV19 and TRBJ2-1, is DGGITQSPKYLFRKEGQNVTLSCEQNLNHDAMYWYRQDPGQGLRLIYYSQIVNDFQKGDIAEGYSVSREKKESFPLTVTSAQKNPTAFYLCASRLDKSSYNEQFFGPGTRLTVL.